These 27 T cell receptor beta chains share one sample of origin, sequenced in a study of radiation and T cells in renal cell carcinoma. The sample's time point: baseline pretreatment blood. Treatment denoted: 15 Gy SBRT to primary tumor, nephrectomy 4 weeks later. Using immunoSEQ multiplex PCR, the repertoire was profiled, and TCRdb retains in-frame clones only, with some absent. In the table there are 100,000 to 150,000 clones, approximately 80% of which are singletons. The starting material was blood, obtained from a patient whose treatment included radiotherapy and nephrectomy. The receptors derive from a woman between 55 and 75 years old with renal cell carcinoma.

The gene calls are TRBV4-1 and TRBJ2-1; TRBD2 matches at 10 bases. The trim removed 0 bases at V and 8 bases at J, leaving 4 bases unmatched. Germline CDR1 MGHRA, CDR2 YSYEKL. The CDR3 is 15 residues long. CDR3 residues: CASSQEPSGSHEQFF. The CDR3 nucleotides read TGCGCCAGCAGCCAAGAGCCTAGCGGGAGTCATGAGCAGTTCTTC.

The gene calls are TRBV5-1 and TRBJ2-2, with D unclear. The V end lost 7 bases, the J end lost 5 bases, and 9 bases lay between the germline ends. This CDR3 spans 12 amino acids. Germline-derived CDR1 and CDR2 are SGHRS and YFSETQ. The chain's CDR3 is CASALETGELFF. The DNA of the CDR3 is TGCGCCAGCGCCTTAGAGACCGGGGAGCTGTTTTTT.

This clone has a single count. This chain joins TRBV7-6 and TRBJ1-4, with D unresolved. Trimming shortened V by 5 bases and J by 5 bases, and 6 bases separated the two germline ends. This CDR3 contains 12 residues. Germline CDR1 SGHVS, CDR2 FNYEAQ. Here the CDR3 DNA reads TGTGCCAGCAGCGCCTACAATGAAAAACTGTTTTTT. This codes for CASSAYNEKLFF.

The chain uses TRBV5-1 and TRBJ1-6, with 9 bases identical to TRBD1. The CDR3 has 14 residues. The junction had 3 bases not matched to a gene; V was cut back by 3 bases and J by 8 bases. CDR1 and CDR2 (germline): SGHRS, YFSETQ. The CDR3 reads CASSSGQGDSPLHF. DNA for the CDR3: TGCGCCAGCAGCTCGGGACAGGGAGATTCACCCCTCCACTTT.

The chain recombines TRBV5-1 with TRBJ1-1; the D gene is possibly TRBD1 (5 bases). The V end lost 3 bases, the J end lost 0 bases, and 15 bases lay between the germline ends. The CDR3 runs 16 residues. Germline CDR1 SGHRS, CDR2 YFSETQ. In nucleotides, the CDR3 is TGCGCCAGCAGCTGGGGGGGTAACTCCATGAACACTGAAGCTTTCTTT. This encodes CASSWGGNSMNTEAFF.

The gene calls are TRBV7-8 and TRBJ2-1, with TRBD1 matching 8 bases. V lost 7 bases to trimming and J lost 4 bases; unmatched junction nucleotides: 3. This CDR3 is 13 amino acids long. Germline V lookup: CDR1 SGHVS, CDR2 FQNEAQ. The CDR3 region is CASTWDRYNEQFF. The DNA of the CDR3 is TGTGCCAGCACCTGGGACAGGTACAATGAGCAGTTCTTC.

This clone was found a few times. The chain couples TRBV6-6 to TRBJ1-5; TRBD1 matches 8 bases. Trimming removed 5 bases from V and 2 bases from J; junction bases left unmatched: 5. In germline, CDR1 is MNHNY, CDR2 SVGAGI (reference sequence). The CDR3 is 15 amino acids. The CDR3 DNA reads TGTGCCAGCAGTAAGCAGGGACAGGGCAATCAGCCCCAGCATTTT. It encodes CASSKQGQGNQPQHF.

For the CDR3, the DNA is TGCGCCAGCAGAGACGGGGGGTGGCACACCTTC. The encoded protein is CASRDGGWHTF. The rearrangement links TRBV10-1 to TRBJ1-2; TRBD1 might be the D (5 bases). CDR3 length: 11 amino acids. V shed 6 bases and J shed 12 bases, with 14 bases lying between them. Germline CDR1 is WNHNN and CDR2 is SYGVQD (reference sequence).

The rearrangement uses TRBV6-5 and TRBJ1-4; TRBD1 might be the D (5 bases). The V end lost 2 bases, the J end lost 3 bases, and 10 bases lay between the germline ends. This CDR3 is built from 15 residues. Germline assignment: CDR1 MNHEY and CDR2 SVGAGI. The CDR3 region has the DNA TGTGCCAGCAGTTACGTCCGGGGGGCTAATGAAAAACTGTTTTTT. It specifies CASSYVRGANEKLFF.

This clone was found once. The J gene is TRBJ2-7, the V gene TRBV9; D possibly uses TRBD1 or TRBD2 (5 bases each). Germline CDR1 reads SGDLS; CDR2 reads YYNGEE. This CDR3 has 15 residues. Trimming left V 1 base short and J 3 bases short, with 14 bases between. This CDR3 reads CASSVRPSGGYEQYF. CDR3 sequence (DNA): TGTGCCAGCAGCGTACGTCCCTCTGGGGGCTACGAGCAGTACTTC.

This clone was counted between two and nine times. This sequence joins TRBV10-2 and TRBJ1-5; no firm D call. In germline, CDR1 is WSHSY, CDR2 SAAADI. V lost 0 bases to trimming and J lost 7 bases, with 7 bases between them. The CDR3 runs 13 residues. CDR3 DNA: TGCGCCAGCAGTGAGTCGAGACAACAGCCCCAGCATTTT. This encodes CASSESRQQPQHF.

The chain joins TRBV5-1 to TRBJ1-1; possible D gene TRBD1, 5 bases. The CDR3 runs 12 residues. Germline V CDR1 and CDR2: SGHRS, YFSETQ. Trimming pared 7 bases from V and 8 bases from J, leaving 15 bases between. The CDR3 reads CASGGVDREAFF. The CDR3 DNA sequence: TGCGCCAGCGGAGGGGTCGACCGGGAAGCTTTCTTT.

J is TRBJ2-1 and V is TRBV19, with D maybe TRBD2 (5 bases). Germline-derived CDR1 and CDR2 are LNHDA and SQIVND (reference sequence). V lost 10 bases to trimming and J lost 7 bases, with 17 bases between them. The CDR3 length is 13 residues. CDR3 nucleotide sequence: TGTGCCACCCGGGCTAGCCCCTCAAATGAGCAGTTCTTC. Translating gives CATRASPSNEQFF.

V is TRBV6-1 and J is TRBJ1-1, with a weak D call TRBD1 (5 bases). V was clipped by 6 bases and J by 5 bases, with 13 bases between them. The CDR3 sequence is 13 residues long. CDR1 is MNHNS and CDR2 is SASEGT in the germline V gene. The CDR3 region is CASSNGGVTEAFF. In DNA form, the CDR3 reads TGTGCCAGCAGCAATGGGGGGGTAACTGAAGCTTTCTTT.

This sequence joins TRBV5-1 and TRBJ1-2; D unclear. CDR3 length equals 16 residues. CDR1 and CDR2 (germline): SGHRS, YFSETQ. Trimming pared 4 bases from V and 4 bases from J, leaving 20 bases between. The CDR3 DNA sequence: TGCGCCAGCAGCGCGGGCAATCTCGGCAGTAGCTATGGCTACACCTTC. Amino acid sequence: CASSAGNLGSSYGYTF.

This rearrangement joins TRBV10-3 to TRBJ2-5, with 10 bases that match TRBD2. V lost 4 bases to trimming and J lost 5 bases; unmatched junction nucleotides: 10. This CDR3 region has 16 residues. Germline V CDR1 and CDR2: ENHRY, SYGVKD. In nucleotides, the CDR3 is TGTGCCATCAGTGGGGGGGCTAGCGGGAGAGGGGAGACCCAGTACTTC. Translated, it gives CAISGGASGRGETQYF.

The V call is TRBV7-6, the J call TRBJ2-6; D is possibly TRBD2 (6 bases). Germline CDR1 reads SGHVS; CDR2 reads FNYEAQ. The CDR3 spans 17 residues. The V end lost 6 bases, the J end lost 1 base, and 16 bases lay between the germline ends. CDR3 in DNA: TGTGCCAGCAGTCCCACTGGAGGGGCTTCTGGGGCCAACGTCCTGACTTTC. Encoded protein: CASSPTGGASGANVLTF.

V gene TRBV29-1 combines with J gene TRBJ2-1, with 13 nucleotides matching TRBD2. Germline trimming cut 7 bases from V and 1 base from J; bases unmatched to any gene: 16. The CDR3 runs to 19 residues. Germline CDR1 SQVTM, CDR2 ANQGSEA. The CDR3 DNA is TGCAGCGGAGTCCGGACTAGCGGGAGTATTCTACGATCCTACAATGAGCAGTTCTTC. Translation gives CSGVRTSGSILRSYNEQFF.

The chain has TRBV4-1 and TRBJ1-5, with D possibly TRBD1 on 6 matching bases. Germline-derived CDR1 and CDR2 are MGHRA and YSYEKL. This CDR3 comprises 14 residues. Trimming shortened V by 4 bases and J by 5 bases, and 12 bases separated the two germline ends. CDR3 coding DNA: TGCGCCAGCAGCCGGGGGCAGGGAGATCAGCCCCAGCATTTT. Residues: CASSRGQGDQPQHF.

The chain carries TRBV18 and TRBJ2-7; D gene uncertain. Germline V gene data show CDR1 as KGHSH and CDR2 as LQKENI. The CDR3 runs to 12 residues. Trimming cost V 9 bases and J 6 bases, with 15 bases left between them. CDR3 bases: TGTGCCAGTTCATACTCCTGGCCCGAGCAGTACTTC. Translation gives CASSYSWPEQYF. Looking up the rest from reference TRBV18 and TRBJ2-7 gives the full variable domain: NAGVMQNPRHLVRRRGQEARLRCSPMKGHSHVYWYRQLPEEGLKFMVYLQKENIIDESGMPKERFSAEFPKEGPSILRIQQVVRGDSAAYFCASSYSWPEQYFGPGTRLTVT.

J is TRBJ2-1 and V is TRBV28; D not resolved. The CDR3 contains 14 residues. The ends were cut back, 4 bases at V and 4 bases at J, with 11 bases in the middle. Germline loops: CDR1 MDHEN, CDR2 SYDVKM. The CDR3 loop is CASSSTPPYNEQFF. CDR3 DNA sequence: TGTGCCAGCAGTTCCACTCCTCCATACAATGAGCAGTTCTTC.

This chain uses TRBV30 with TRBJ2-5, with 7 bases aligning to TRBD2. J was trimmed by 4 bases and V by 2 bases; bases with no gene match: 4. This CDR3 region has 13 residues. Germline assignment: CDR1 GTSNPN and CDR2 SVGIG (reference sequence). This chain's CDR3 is CAWSYIAGETQYF. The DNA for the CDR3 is TGTGCCTGGAGTTATATAGCGGGAGAGACCCAGTACTTC.

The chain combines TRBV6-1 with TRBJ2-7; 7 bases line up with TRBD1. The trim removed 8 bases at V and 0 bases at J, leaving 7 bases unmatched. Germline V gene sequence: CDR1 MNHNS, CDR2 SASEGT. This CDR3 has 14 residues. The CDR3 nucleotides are TGTGCCAGCGGGGGACAGCCTTCCTCCTACGAGCAGTACTTC. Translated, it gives CASGGQPSSYEQYF.

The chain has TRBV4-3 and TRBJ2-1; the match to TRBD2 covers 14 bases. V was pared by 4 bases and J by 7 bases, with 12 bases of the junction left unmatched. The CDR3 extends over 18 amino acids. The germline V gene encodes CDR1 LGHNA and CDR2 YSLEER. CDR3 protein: CASSRKPSTSGGGNEQFF. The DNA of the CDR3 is TGCGCCAGCAGCCGAAAACCCTCGACTAGCGGGGGGGGGAATGAGCAGTTCTTC.

CDR3 nucleotides: TGCGCCAGCAGCCCCACGGCTGGCCAAGGGTCTGGGGCCAACGTCCTGACTTTC. It encodes CASSPTAGQGSGANVLTF. The rearrangement uses TRBV4-1 and TRBJ2-6; D ambiguous. The CDR3 totals 18 residues. V lost 4 bases, J lost 1 base, and 17 bases lay in between. Per the germline V gene, CDR1 is MGHRA and CDR2 is YSYEKL.

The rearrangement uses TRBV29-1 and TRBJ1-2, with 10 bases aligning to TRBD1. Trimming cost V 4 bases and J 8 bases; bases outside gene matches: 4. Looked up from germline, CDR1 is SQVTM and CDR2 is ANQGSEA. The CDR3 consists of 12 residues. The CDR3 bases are TGCAGCGTTGGGACAGGGGGATTGGGCTACACCTTC. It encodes CSVGTGGLGYTF.

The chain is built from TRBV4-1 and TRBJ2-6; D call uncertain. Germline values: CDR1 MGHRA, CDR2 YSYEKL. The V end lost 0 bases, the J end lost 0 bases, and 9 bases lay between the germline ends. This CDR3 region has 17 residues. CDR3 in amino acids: CASSQDPITSGANVLTF. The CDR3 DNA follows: TGCGCCAGCAGCCAAGACCCTATCACCTCTGGGGCCAACGTCCTGACTTTC.